This TCR beta chain was recovered during a study of immune evolution from preneoplasia to lung adenocarcinoma. The count of this clone is one. Between the mid-2010s and the late 2010s, patients underwent resection in Japan or China. Nucleic acids came from premalignant or tumor cells enriched by macro-dissection. The germline V and J ends were trimmed by 4 bases and 7 bases, with 13 bases remaining between them. The CDR3 sequence is 13 residues long. Germline CDR1 SGHVS, CDR2 FNYEAQ. Method: immunoSEQ multiplex PCR; TCRdb's copy keeps in-frame clones and lacks some. This table holds thousands of clones, around 80% found once.

V and J are TRBV7-6 and TRBJ2-5; D not resolved. The TCR sequence derives from a person between 70 and 80 years old with invasive lung adenocarcinoma. The sequencing input was FFPE invasive lung adenocarcinoma tissue. CDR3 in amino acids: CASSSGATVTQYF. The CDR3 DNA follows: TGTGCCAGCAGCTCCGGAGCTACGGTGACCCAGTACTTC.